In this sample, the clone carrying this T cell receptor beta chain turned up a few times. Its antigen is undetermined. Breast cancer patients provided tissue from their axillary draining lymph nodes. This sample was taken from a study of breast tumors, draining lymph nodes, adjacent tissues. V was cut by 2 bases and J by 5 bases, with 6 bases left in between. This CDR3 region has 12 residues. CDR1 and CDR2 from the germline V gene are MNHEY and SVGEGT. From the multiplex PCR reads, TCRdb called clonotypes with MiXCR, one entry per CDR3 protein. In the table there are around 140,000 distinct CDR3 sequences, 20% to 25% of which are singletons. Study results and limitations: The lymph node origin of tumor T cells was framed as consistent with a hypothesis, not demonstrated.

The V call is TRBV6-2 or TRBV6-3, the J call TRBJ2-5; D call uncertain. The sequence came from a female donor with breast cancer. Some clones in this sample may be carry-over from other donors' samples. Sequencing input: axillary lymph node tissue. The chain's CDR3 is CASSYHRETQYF. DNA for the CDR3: TGTGCCAGCAGTTACCATCGGGAGACCCAGTACTTC.